This T cell receptor beta chain appears in the sequencing data of a study of shared clonotypes between healthy human individuals. Study-wide context: The people who gave samples were a couple of women and three men aged 18 to 49.

In the study's own analysis: ImmunoSEQ yielded junction-only sequences lacking quality scores, so filtering differed. Libraries were prepared by immunoSEQ multiplex PCR; TCRdb keeps only in-frame clonotypes and omits some of them. For V, J and clone size, that table is used; D and trimming come from the DNA. The profile shows around 580,000 clones, 98% of them singletons. Naive CD8 cells were CD45RO-negative, positively selected for CCR7, excluding terminally differentiated effector memory CD45RA+ cells. All donors were healthy HIV-negative adults lacking recent acute infections or vaccinations. CDR1 is SSHAT and CDR2 is FNYEAQ in the germline V gene (reference sequence). V lost 2 bases and J lost 0; bases outside the gene matches: 6. This CDR3 is built from 19 residues.

The specimen sequenced was naive CD8+ T cells sorted from blood. The chain has TRBV7-7 and TRBJ2-3; 15 nucleotides match TRBD2. This clonotype originated in a man younger than 40 in good health. The CDR3 sequence: CASSLYGTSGRTSTDTQYF. The CDR3 DNA follows: TGTGCCAGCAGCTTATACGGGACTAGCGGGAGGACAAGCACAGATACGCAGTATTTT.